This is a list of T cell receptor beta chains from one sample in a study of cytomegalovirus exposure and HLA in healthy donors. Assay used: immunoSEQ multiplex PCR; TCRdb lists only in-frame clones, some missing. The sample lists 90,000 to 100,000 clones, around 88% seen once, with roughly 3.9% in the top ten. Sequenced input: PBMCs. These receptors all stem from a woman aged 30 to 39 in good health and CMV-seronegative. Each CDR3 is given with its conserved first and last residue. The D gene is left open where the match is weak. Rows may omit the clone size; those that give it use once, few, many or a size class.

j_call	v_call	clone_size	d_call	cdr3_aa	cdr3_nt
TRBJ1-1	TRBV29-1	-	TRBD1	CSVVDRVMNTEAFF	TGCAGCGTAGTCGACAGGGTCATGAACACTGAAGCTTTCTTT
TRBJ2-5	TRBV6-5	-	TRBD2	CASTSGRAKETQYF	TGTGCCAGCACGAGCGGGAGGGCGAAGGAGACCCAGTACTTC
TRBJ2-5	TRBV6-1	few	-	CASSEYLGEGTQYF	TGTGCCAGCAGTGAATACTTGGGTGAGGGGACCCAGTACTTC
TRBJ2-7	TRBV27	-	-	CASSPSSEGVDYEQYF	TGTGCCAGCAGTCCATCCTCCGAGGGGGTGGATTACGAGCAGTACTTC
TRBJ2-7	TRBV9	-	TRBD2	CASSAGLAAYEQYF	TGTGCCAGCAGCGCCGGACTAGCGGCCTACGAGCAGTACTTC
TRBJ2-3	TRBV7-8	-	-	CASSFGTPDTQYF	TGTGCCAGCAGCTTCGGGACACCCGATACGCAGTATTTT
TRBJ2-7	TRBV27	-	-	CASSLRQTGYEQYF	TGTGCCAGCAGTTTAAGACAGACTGGCTACGAGCAGTACTTC
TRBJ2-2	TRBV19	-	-	CASTRRGTGELFF	TGTGCCTCAACTCGACGAGGCACCGGGGAGCTGTTTTTT
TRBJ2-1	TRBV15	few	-	CATSRQGNSNEQFF	TGTGCCACCAGCAGACAGGGGAATAGCAATGAGCAGTTCTTC
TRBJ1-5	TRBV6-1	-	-	CASSEIGGGQPQHF	TGTGCCAGCAGTGAAATCGGGGGAGGGCAGCCCCAGCATTTT
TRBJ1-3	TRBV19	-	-	CASSIVFRLTSGNTIYF	TGTGCCAGTAGTATTGTCTTTCGACTGACCTCTGGAAACACCATATATTTT
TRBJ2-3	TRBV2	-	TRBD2	CASRPATSGTDTQYF	TGTGCCAGCAGGCCGGCGACTAGCGGCACAGATACGCAGTATTTT
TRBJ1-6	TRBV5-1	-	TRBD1	CASTRGDNSPLHF	TGCGCCAGCACCAGGGGGGATAATTCACCCCTCCACTTT
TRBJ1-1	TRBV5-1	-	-	CASSRQRQGGAEAFF	TGCGCCAGCAGCCGCCAACGGCAGGGCGGGGCTGAAGCTTTCTTT
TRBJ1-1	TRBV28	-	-	CASRLGNTEAFF	TGTGCCAGCAGGCTCGGGAACACTGAAGCTTTCTTT
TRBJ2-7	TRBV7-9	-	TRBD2	CASRISGGKRTYEQYF	TGTGCCAGCAGGATATCGGGGGGAAAACGAACCTACGAGCAGTACTTC
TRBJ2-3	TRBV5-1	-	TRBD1	CASSLKGAEDTQYF	TGCGCCAGCAGCTTGAAGGGGGCGGAAGATACGCAGTATTTT
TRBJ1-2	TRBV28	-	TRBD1	CASSLSGTGGLYGYTF	TGTGCCAGCAGCCTCTCTGGGACAGGGGGCTTATATGGCTACACCTTC
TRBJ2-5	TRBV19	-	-	CATKPPAGAQETQYF	TGTGCCACAAAACCACCCGCAGGTGCTCAAGAGACCCAGTACTTC
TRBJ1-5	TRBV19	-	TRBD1	CASNPTGPGNQPQHF	TGTGCCAGTAACCCGACAGGGCCGGGCAATCAGCCCCAGCATTTT
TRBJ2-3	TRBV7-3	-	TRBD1	CASSFGTAPDTQYF	TGTGCCAGCAGCTTCGGGACAGCCCCAGATACGCAGTATTTT
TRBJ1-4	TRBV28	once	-	CASSLEAFNEKLFF	TGTGCCAGCAGTTTAGAAGCGTTTAATGAAAAACTGTTTTTT
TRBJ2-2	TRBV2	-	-	CASRMSFTGELFF	TGTGCCAGCAGGATGAGCTTCACCGGGGAGCTGTTTTTT
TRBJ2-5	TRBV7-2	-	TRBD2	CASSSTGGSPRETQYF	TGTGCCAGCAGCTCGACGGGGGGGAGCCCGAGAGAGACCCAGTACTTC
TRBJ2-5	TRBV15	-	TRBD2	CATSRLSSGRGETQYF	TGTGCCACCAGCAGGCTTTCTAGCGGGAGGGGAGAGACCCAGTACTTC
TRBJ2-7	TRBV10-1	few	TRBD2	CASSESTSGSKYEQYF	TGCGCCAGCAGTGAGTCGACTAGCGGGAGTAAGTACGAGCAGTACTTC
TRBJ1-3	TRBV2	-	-	CASRSVASGNTIYF	TGTGCCAGCAGGTCGGTTGCTTCTGGAAACACCATATATTTT
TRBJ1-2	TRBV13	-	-	CASSQPTGYYGYTF	TGTGCCAGCAGCCAACCTACAGGGTACTATGGCTACACCTTC
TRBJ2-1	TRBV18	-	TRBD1	CASSPDRGRNEQFF	TGTGCCAGCTCACCGGACAGGGGGCGCAATGAGCAGTTCTTC
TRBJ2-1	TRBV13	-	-	CASSWTHSYNEQFF	TGTGCCAGCAGCTGGACTCACTCCTACAATGAGCAGTTCTTC
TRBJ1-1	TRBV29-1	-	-	CSVQGWGKDTEAFF	TGCAGCGTTCAGGGGTGGGGCAAGGACACTGAAGCTTTCTTT
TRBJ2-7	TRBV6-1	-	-	CASGQGNLGDF	TGTGCCAGCGGTCAGGGAAATCTTGGGGACTTC
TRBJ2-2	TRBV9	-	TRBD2	CASSVAVAGVNTGELFF	TGTGCCAGCAGCGTAGCGGTAGCGGGGGTTAACACCGGGGAGCTGTTTTTT
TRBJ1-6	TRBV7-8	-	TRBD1	CASSGRTGSYNSPLHF	TGTGCCAGCAGCGGTCGGACAGGCTCCTATAATTCACCCCTCCACTTT
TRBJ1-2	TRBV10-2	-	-	CASSALGADGYTF	TGCGCCAGCAGCGCCCTGGGGGCGGATGGCTACACCTTC
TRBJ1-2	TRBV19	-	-	CASSIGGRYYGYTF	TGTGCCAGTAGTATAGGGGGCAGGTACTATGGCTACACCTTC
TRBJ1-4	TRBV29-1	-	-	CSVLPLIGEKLFF	TGCAGCGTCCTGCCCCTGATCGGTGAAAAACTGTTTTTT
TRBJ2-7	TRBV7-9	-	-	CASSAGGPPYEQYF	TGTGCCAGCAGCGCAGGGGGGCCCCCTTACGAGCAGTACTTC
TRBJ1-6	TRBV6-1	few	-	CASSEVGGLNSPLHF	TGTGCCAGCAGTGAAGTCGGCGGATTGAATTCACCCCTCCACTTT
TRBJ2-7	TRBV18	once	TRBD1	CASSPQTGGASYEQYF	TGTGCCAGCTCACCCCAGACAGGGGGCGCCTCCTACGAGCAGTACTTC
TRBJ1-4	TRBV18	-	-	CASSSLQGATNEKLFF	TGTGCCAGCTCATCGTTACAGGGTGCAACTAATGAAAAACTGTTTTTT
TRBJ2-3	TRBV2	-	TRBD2	CASSDSGGPTDTQYF	TGTGCCAGCAGTGACTCGGGAGGGCCTACAGATACGCAGTATTTT
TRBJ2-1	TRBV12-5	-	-	CASGLGPGTVYNEQFF	TGTGCTAGTGGTTTAGGTCCGGGAACTGTTTACAATGAGCAGTTCTTC
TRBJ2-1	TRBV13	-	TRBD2	CASSMRAGGAHNEQFF	TGTGCCAGCAGCATGCGAGCGGGAGGCGCTCACAATGAGCAGTTCTTC
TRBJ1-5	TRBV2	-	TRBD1	CASSERDRVYSNQPQHF	TGTGCCAGCAGTGAAAGGGACAGGGTTTATAGCAATCAGCCCCAGCATTTT
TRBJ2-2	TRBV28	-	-	CASSQRTPGELFF	TGTGCCAGCAGTCAAAGAACTCCCGGGGAGCTGTTTTTT
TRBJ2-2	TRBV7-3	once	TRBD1	CASSPRTGPTGELFF	TGTGCCAGCAGCCCTAGGACAGGGCCCACCGGGGAGCTGTTTTTT
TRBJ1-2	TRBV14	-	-	CASSQAGSDYGYTF	TGTGCCAGCAGCCAAGCGGGAAGTGACTATGGCTACACCTTC
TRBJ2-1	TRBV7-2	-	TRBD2	CASSPQRGGGYEQFF	TGTGCCAGCAGCCCCCAGCGGGGGGGTGGATACGAGCAGTTCTTC
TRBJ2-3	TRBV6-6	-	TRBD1	CASGSGGTGSNTQYF	TGTGCCAGCGGATCCGGTGGGACAGGGTCAAATACGCAGTATTTT
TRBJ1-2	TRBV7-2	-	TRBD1	CASSLDRGLGYTF	TGTGCCAGCAGCTTAGACAGGGGGCTTGGCTACACCTTC